Listed here are 15 T cell receptor beta chains from one sample, sequenced in a study of OX40 agonist ivuxolimab in advanced cancers. Repertoires were generated with immunoSEQ multiplex PCR, while TCRdb's copy carries only in-frame clones and drops some. The table lists 60,000 or so clones, 70% to 90% of them singletons. Material: CD4+ or CD8+ T cells sorted from blood, obtained in a trial of the OX40 agonist ivuxolimab. These TCRs come from an adult with an advanced solid tumor such as melanoma, head and neck, liver or kidney cancer.

This clone was picked up one time. The chain recombines TRBV6-4 with TRBJ2-2; a possible D gene is TRBD2 (5 bases). The germline V and J ends were trimmed by 7 bases and 4 bases, with 13 bases remaining between them. The length of the CDR3 is 14 residues. Germline values: CDR1 MRHNA, CDR2 SNTAGT. Here the CDR3 reads CASKSFAGTGELFF. The CDR3 DNA is TGTGCCAGCAAAAGCTTTGCGGGCACCGGGGAGCTGTTTTTT.

The rearrangement uses TRBV10-1 and TRBJ2-1; 7 bases match TRBD1. Trimming took 3 bases from V and 0 from J; bases not matched to a gene: 8. Germline CDR1 WNHNN, CDR2 SYGVQD (reference sequence). This CDR3 is built from 17 residues. CDR3 coding DNA: TGCGCCAGCAGTGAAACGACGAGGGGGCTCTCCTACAATGAGCAGTTCTTC. Translated: CASSETTRGLSYNEQFF.

This clone has a handful of counts. The gene calls are TRBV6-1 and TRBJ2-7; tentatively, D is TRBD1 or TRBD2 (5 bases each). Between the trimmed V and J ends, which lost 1 base and 7 bases, there was a span of 17 bases. The CDR3 has 15 amino acids. Germline V gives CDR1 MNHNS, CDR2 SASEGT. CDR3 in DNA: TGTGCCAGCAGTGAAGGGGGACGAGATTGGGATGAGCAGTACTTC. Amino acid sequence: CASSEGGRDWDEQYF.

V usage is TRBV6-6 and J usage is TRBJ2-1, with 9 positions matching TRBD1. This CDR3 contains 14 residues. CDR1 is MNHNY, CDR2 SVGAGI, per germline (reference sequence). Trimming cost V 5 bases and J 15 bases; bases outside gene matches: 14. CDR3 sequence: CASSHTGTTGGLFF. The CDR3 bases are TGTGCCAGCAGTCATACTGGGACTACAGGGGGCTTGTTCTTC.

The V gene is TRBV5-5, the J gene TRBJ1-3; no reliable D call. This CDR3 spans 12 amino acids. Germline lookup yields CDR1 SGHKS and CDR2 YYEKEE (reference sequence). Trimming shortened V by 4 bases and J by 4 bases, and 6 bases separated the two germline ends. CDR3 amino acids: CASSLWGNTIYF. In DNA form, the CDR3 reads TGTGCCAGCAGCCTATGGGGAAACACCATATATTTT. The variable domain in full, with the rest retrieved from reference TRBV5-5 and TRBJ1-3, is DAGVTQSPTHLIKTRGQQVTLRCSPISGHKSVSWYQQVLGQGPQFIFQYYEKEERGRGNFPDRFSARQFPNYSSELNVNALLLGDSALYLCASSLWGNTIYFGEGSWLTVV.

Written as DNA, the CDR3 is TGTGCCAGCAGCCAAACGACAGGAGCAGAGACCCAGTACTTC. Encoded protein: CASSQTTGAETQYF. The chain couples TRBV14 to TRBJ2-5; possibly TRBD1 for D (6 bases). The V gene's germline CDR1 is SGHDN and CDR2 FVKESK. V lost 2 bases and J 4 bases, leaving 11 bases between the germline ends. The CDR3 is made up of 14 amino acids. Variable domain in full (rest from reference TRBV14 and TRBJ2-5): EAGVTQFPSHSVIEKGQTVTLRCDPISGHDNLYWYRRVMGKEIKFLLHFVKESKQDESGMPNNRFLAERTGGTYSTLKVQPAELEDSGVYFCASSQTTGAETQYFGPGTRLLVL.

This chain joins TRBV18 and TRBJ1-1, with D possibly matching TRBD1 (5 bases). Germline V gives CDR1 KGHSH, CDR2 LQKENI. V lost 6 bases, J lost 1 base, and 12 bases lay in between. The CDR3 is made up of 14 amino acids. This CDR3 is CASSRMGQNTEAFF. The DNA for the CDR3 is TGTGCCAGCTCGCGTATGGGGCAGAACACTGAAGCTTTCTTT.

This chain links TRBV9 with TRBJ1-2; weak D call: TRBD1 (6 bases). The ends were cut back, 4 bases at V and 9 bases at J, with 19 bases in the middle. Germline CDR1 and CDR2: SGDLS and YYNGEE. This CDR3 region has 14 residues. The CDR3 loop reads CASSPQGSVPRYTF. DNA of the CDR3: TGTGCCAGCAGCCCACAGGGTTCGGTTCCACGCTACACCTTC.

The chain joins TRBV18 to TRBJ2-7; 10 bases map to TRBD1. This CDR3 region has 15 residues. The V gene's germline CDR1 is KGHSH and CDR2 LQKENI. Trimming at V came to 6 bases and at J to 6 bases, leaving 11 bases not matched to a gene. CDR3 sequence reads: CASSPIGTGVFEQYF. The CDR3 DNA follows: TGTGCCAGCTCTCCCATAGGGACAGGGGTGTTCGAGCAGTACTTC.

V is TRBV7-8 and J is TRBJ1-4; D perhaps matches TRBD1 (5 bases). Germline-derived CDR1 and CDR2 are SGHVS and FQNEAQ. The CDR3 sequence is 16 residues long. The ends were cut back, 5 bases at V and 0 bases at J, with 13 bases in the middle. In DNA, the CDR3 is TGTGCCAGCAGCCCGGGACGGACTGCAACTAATGAAAAACTGTTTTTT. Translation gives CASSPGRTATNEKLFF.

V is TRBV7-9 and J is TRBJ1-1; no firm D call. Trimming removed 0 bases at V and 4 bases at J, with 12 bases between. Germline CDR1 and CDR2: SEHNR and FQNEAQ (reference sequence). The length of the CDR3 is 15 residues. CDR3 in DNA: TGTGCCAGCAGCTTAGCACCTGTCAGAATCACTGAAGCTTTCTTT. It specifies CASSLAPVRITEAFF. The full variable domain, its missing parts supplied by reference TRBV7-9 and TRBJ1-1, is DTGVSQNPRHKITKRGQNVTFRCDPISEHNRLYWYRQTLGQGPEFLTYFQNEAQLEKSRLLSDRFSAERPKGSFSTLEIQRTEQGDSAMYLCASSLAPVRITEAFFGQGTRLTVV.

V and J are TRBV6-1 and TRBJ2-3; TRBD2 matches 8 bases. Germline V CDR1 and CDR2: MNHNS, SASEGT. The CDR3 covers 14 residues. After removal of 8 bases from V and 2 bases from J, the junction contained 6 bases not matched to a gene. Written as DNA, the CDR3 is TGTGCCAGCGAGAGCGGGGGCTACACAGATACGCAGTATTTT. Its translation: CASESGGYTDTQYF.

V gene TRBV5-1 combines with J gene TRBJ2-1, with 8 bases fitting TRBD2. The germline V gene encodes CDR1 SGHRS and CDR2 YFSETQ. The ends lost 1 base at V and 4 bases at J; junction bases unmatched: 4. The CDR3 totals 15 residues. For the CDR3, the DNA is TGCGCCAGCAGCTTGAAGCGGGGGCCGTACAATGAGCAGTTCTTC. It specifies CASSLKRGPYNEQFF.

The chain recombines TRBV7-9 with TRBJ1-5, with D perhaps TRBD1 (6 bases). V lost 1 base, J lost 7 bases, and 8 bases lay in between. The CDR3 covers 13 residues. The germline CDR1 and CDR2 sequences are SEHNR and FQNEAQ (reference sequence). The CDR3 is CASSLGGAQPQHF. The CDR3 DNA reads as TGTGCCAGCAGCTTAGGGGGGGCACAGCCCCAGCATTTT.

This rearrangement joins TRBV2 to TRBJ2-1; 8 bases match TRBD2. This CDR3 comprises 15 residues. With 7 bases clipped from V and 8 bases from J, the junction kept 13 bases outside the gene matches. The germline gives CDR1 SNHLY, CDR2 FYNNEI. CDR3 DNA: TGTGCCAGCAAACCGGGAGCGGGGGCTTTCGATGAGCAGTTCTTC. Amino acids: CASKPGAGAFDEQFF.